Below, 20 T cell receptor beta chains from the same sample are listed, as sequenced in a study of T cell responses to AZD1222 COVID-19 vaccine. The data were produced by immunoSEQ multiplex PCR, yet TCRdb's version contains in-frame clones alone and is incomplete. The data hold tens of thousands of clones, with roughly 84% observed a single time. The sequencing used peripheral blood, collected on day 0 of AZD1222 vaccination. These receptors were obtained from an adult in good health.

The chain couples TRBV30 to TRBJ2-2; weak D call: TRBD1 (6 bases). The CDR3 sequence is 13 residues long. Germline CDR1 GTSNPN, CDR2 SVGIG (reference sequence). Trimming pared 7 bases from V and 3 bases from J, leaving 12 bases between. This chain's CDR3 is CASPWTDTGELFF. In DNA form, the CDR3 reads TGTGCCTCCCCCTGGACAGACACCGGGGAGCTGTTTTTT.

The CDR3 DNA is TGTGCCAGCAGCCAGTTAACCCTAGAGACACCTGAAGAGACCCAGTACTTC. Translation: CASSQLTLETPEETQYF. The J gene is TRBJ2-5, the V gene TRBV3-1 (or the pseudogene TRBV3-2); no firm D call. V lost 3 bases to trimming and J lost 3 bases, with 20 bases between them. Germline CDR1 reads LGHDT; CDR2 reads YNNKEL (reference sequence). This CDR3 region has 17 residues.

This sequence joins TRBV2 and TRBJ1-6, with D hard to call. The CDR3 loop spans 15 amino acids. V shed 4 bases and J shed 0 bases, with 7 bases lying between them. Per the germline V gene, CDR1 is SNHLY and CDR2 is FYNNEI. The CDR3 loop is CASSVKSSYNSPLHF. The CDR3 DNA follows: TGTGCCAGCAGTGTGAAGAGCTCCTATAATTCACCCCTCCACTTT.

The V and J genes are TRBV25-1 and TRBJ2-2; the D is unclear. Trimming cost V 6 bases and J 0 bases, with 5 bases left between them. CDR3 length equals 13 residues. Germline CDR1 MGHDK, CDR2 SYGVNS. CDR3 sequence reads: CASRLSNTGELFF. The CDR3 bases are TGTGCCAGCAGGTTATCGAACACCGGGGAGCTGTTTTTT. The full variable domain, its missing parts supplied by reference TRBV25-1 and TRBJ2-2, is EADIYQTPRYLVIGTGKKITLECSQTMGHDKMYWYQQDPGMELHLIHYSYGVNSTEKGDLSSESTVSRIRTEHFPLTLESARPSHTSQYLCASRLSNTGELFFGEGSRLTVL.

This clone was seen only a few times. The V gene is TRBV7-2, the J gene TRBJ2-6; D remains ambiguous. CDR3 length equals 18 residues. Germline loops: CDR1 SGHTA, CDR2 FQGNSA. V was pared by 3 bases and J by 0 bases, with 15 bases between. DNA of the CDR3: TGTGCCAGCAGCTTTTCCCCCTCGTTGGACTCTGGGGCCAACGTCCTGACTTTC. It translates to CASSFSPSLDSGANVLTF.

CDR3 coding DNA: TGTGCCAGCAGCCGCGACAGGTCCTCCTACGAGCAGTACTTC. This encodes CASSRDRSSYEQYF. V usage is TRBV7-9 and J usage is TRBJ2-7, with TRBD1 as a possible D gene (6 bases). V was trimmed by 5 bases and J by 0 bases, leaving 11 bases between them. This CDR3 contains 14 residues. Germline CDR1 reads SEHNR; CDR2 reads FQNEAQ (reference sequence).

The chain uses TRBV5-6 and TRBJ1-5, with 7 bases fitting TRBD1. CDR3 length equals 17 residues. In germline, CDR1 is SGHDT, CDR2 YYEEEE. V lost 1 base and J lost 0; bases outside the gene matches: 7. The DNA for the CDR3 is TGTGCCAGCAGCTTGAGAGGGGGCGGATTTAGCAATCAGCCCCAGCATTTT. Protein product: CASSLRGGGFSNQPQHF.

The chain recombines TRBV6-5 with TRBJ2-6, with D tentatively TRBD1 (5 bases). Per germline, CDR1 MNHEY and CDR2 SVGAGI. V was cut by 4 bases and J by 1 base, with 8 bases left in between. The CDR3 spans 15 residues. The DNA of the CDR3 is TGTGCCAGCAGTTCAGGGTCTTCTGGGGCCAACGTCCTGACTTTC. Encoded protein: CASSSGSSGANVLTF.

The chain links TRBV4-2 to TRBJ2-5; TRBD2 matches at 9 bases. Germline V lookup: CDR1 LGHNA, CDR2 YNFKEQ. J gave up 3 bases and V 8 bases, and 7 bases lay outside the gene matches. The CDR3 consists of 14 residues. DNA for the CDR3: TGTGCCAGCGGCTCCTCTAGCGGGGAAGAGACCCAGTACTTC. This sequence encodes CASGSSSGEETQYF.

This clone appeared a single time. This chain links TRBV5-6 with TRBJ2-7, with D unclear. Per the germline V gene, CDR1 is SGHDT and CDR2 is YYEEEE. V was cut by 2 bases and J by 2 bases, with 8 bases left in between. This CDR3 has 13 residues. The CDR3, as DNA: TGTGCCAGCAGCTTCCAAGGCCCCTACGAGCAGTACTTC. It codes for CASSFQGPYEQYF.

The chain is built from TRBV5-4 and TRBJ2-1; no clear D gene. In germline, CDR1 is SGHNT, CDR2 YYREEE (reference sequence). Trimming took 4 bases from V and 7 from J, leaving 18 bases between them. The CDR3 has 15 amino acids. In nucleotides, the CDR3 is TGTGCCAGCAGCAAAGACCTCCCTATGAGGAATGAGCAGTTCTTC. It is translated as CASSKDLPMRNEQFF.

The chain combines TRBV3-1 (or the pseudogene TRBV3-2) with TRBJ1-1, with TRBD1 as a possible D gene (5 bases). V gave up 4 bases and J gave up 7 bases, with 19 bases separating them. The CDR3 runs to 15 residues. CDR1 and CDR2 from the germline V gene are LGHDT and YNNKEL (reference sequence). The CDR3 here is CASSPPWQGYGEAFF. The CDR3 coding sequence is TGTGCCAGCAGCCCGCCTTGGCAGGGCTATGGTGAAGCTTTCTTT.

This clone appeared a few times. The chain joins TRBV7-9 to TRBJ1-1, with 8 bases aligning to TRBD1. V dropped 5 bases and J dropped 6; count of bases not matched to a gene: 14. CDR3 size: 16 residues. From germline, CDR1 is SEHNR and CDR2 FQNEAQ (reference sequence). The CDR3 DNA follows: TGTGCCAGCAGCCGAGACTGGGGGACAGGTCGCCCTGAAGCTTTCTTT. Encoded protein: CASSRDWGTGRPEAFF.

The CDR3 loop is CASSLGAAYEQYF. DNA of the CDR3: TGTGCCAGCAGCCTCGGGGCAGCCTACGAGCAGTACTTC. The V and J genes are TRBV12-3 or TRBV12-4 and TRBJ2-7, with D tentatively TRBD1 or TRBD2 (5 bases each). The V and J ends lost 6 bases and 2 bases respectively, with 11 bases between them. The CDR3 has 13 residues.

The V gene is TRBV3-1 (or the pseudogene TRBV3-2), the J gene TRBJ2-5; 7 positions match TRBD2. Germline CDR1 and CDR2: LGHDT and YNNKEL (reference sequence). CDR3 size: 14 residues. J gave up 4 bases and V 5 bases, and 7 bases lay outside the gene matches. CDR3 DNA sequence: TGTGCCAGCAGCGGGGGGGGACTCCCAGAGACCCAGTACTTC. This codes for CASSGGGLPETQYF.

J is TRBJ2-2 and V is TRBV10-2; 9 bases align to TRBD2. Losses at the gene ends were 7 bases for V and 4 bases for J; bases not matched to a gene: 4. This CDR3 is 14 amino acids long. Germline V gene sequence: CDR1 WSHSY, CDR2 SAAADI. The CDR3 nucleotides read TGCGCCAGCACCCTAGCGGGGACCACCGGGGAGCTGTTTTTT. Amino acid sequence: CASTLAGTTGELFF.

This sequence joins TRBV18 and TRBJ1-2; possible D gene TRBD1, 6 bases. Germline V lookup: CDR1 KGHSH, CDR2 LQKENI. V lost 2 bases to trimming and J lost 8 bases, with 15 bases between them. The CDR3 has 14 residues. CDR3 nucleotides: TGTGCCAGCTCACCAAGACAGGACTTAGGAGGCTACACCTTC. Amino acid sequence: CASSPRQDLGGYTF.

The V gene is TRBV4-2, the J gene TRBJ2-3, with 8 bases lining up with TRBD1. This CDR3 is 16 amino acids long. Germline V gene lookup returns CDR1 LGHNA and CDR2 YNFKEQ. Losses at the gene ends were 3 bases for V and 2 bases for J; bases not matched to a gene: 7. Here the CDR3 DNA reads TGTGCCAGCAGCCATAGAGACCAGGGGGCCACAGATACGCAGTATTTT. Residues: CASSHRDQGATDTQYF.

The CDR3 protein is CASSIGAPSLNTEAFF. CDR3 bases: TGTGCCAGTAGTATTGGGGCCCCATCATTGAACACTGAAGCTTTCTTT. The V and J genes are TRBV19 and TRBJ1-1, with D perhaps matching TRBD1 (5 bases). Germline-derived CDR1 and CDR2 are LNHDA and SQIVND (reference sequence). The CDR3 loop spans 16 amino acids. Trimming left V 3 bases short and J 0 bases short, with 14 bases between.

The rearrangement links TRBV2 to TRBJ1-1, with a tentative D call TRBD1 (6 bases). V was clipped by 6 bases and J by 3 bases, with 14 bases between them. The CDR3 runs 14 residues. Germline V lookup: CDR1 SNHLY, CDR2 FYNNEI. CDR3 residues: CASRIEGGDTEAFF. The DNA of the CDR3 is TGTGCCAGCAGAATCGAGGGGGGGGACACTGAAGCTTTCTTT.